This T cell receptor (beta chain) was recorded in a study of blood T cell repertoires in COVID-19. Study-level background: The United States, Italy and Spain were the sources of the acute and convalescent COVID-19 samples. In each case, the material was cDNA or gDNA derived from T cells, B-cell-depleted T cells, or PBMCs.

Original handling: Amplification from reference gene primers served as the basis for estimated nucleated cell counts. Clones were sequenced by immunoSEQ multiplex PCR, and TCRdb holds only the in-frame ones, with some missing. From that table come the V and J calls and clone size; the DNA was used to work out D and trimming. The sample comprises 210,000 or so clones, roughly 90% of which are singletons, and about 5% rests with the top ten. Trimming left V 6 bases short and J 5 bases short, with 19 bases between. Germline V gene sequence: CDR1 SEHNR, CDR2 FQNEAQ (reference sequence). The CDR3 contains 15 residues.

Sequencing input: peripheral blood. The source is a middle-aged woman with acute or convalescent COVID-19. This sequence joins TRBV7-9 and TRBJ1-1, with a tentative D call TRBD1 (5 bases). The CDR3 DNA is TGTGCCAGCAGTCTGGGGGGTTTAGAAAGTACTGAAGCTTTCTTT. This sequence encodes CASSLGGLESTEAFF.